This T cell receptor beta chain was sequenced in a study of T-cell reconstitution after alpha-beta-depleted transplantation in children. The CDR3 extends over 12 amino acids. The germline V and J ends were trimmed by 8 bases and 6 bases, with 11 bases remaining between them. Preparation of the TCRbeta library was carried out with unique molecular identifiers. TCRdb reprocessed the PCR reads with MiXCR, giving one entry per CDR3 protein. The sample has roughly 200,000 distinct CDR3 sequences, roughly 7.5% seen once. In its sample, this clonotype was seen many times. Sequencing was performed on PBMCs from the stem cell graft donor, taken from the stem cell graft. The chain recombines TRBV12-3 or TRBV12-4 with TRBJ1-5, with D unclear. The TCR originated in a human donor who donated a stem cell graft to a child with Wiskott-Aldrich syndrome. The CDR3 DNA follows: TGTGCCAGCGGAGGGATCCCTCAGCCCCAGCATTTT. It codes for CASGGIPQPQHF.